What follows describes a single T cell receptor (beta chain). This entry is derived from a study of blood T cell repertoires in COVID-19. Whole-study context: Sites in the United States, Italy and Spain provided acute and convalescent COVID-19 samples. T cells, B-cell-depleted T cells, or PBMCs supplied cDNA or gDNA.

The authors' processing: The authors estimated nucleated cell counts from reference gene primer amplification. Here immunoSEQ multiplex PCR was the method, and the copy in TCRdb shows in-frame clones only, minus some. The DNA was the basis for D and trimming; V, J and clone size are from that table. The table lists 380,000 or so clones, 88% of them singletons, with roughly 2% in the top ten. The germline V and J ends were trimmed by 3 bases and 0 bases, with 13 bases remaining between them. The CDR3 totals 16 residues. Germline CDR1 SGHAT, CDR2 FQNNGV. All enrollees were roughly 18 to 89 years old and from around 25 US areas.

Sequences were obtained from PBMCs or T cells enriched from blood (not recorded which). The rearrangement links TRBV11-2 to TRBJ2-3, with D possibly matching TRBD2 (6 bases). This clonotype was obtained from a woman in her forties with acute COVID-19. CDR3 coding DNA: TGTGCCAGCAGCTTTGGGGCAGGGACTAGCACAGATACGCAGTATTTT. This gives the protein CASSFGAGTSTDTQYF.